This TCR beta chain originates from a study of cytomegalovirus exposure and HLA in healthy donors. Study-level findings and limits: The classifier reportedly diagnosed cytomegalovirus status with high sensitivity and specificity. In a later analysis, donors in an Asian-associated ancestry cluster reportedly had fewer N-insertions in productive TCRs than the cohort mean.

Germline values: CDR1 MGHRA, CDR2 YSYEKL. V lost 2 bases and J 3 bases, leaving 11 bases between the germline ends. The CDR3 totals 15 residues. In regard to this clone: Its target is not known.

Primers for the PCR totalled 60 Vbeta and 13 Jbeta. The table came from immunoSEQ multiplex PCR; TCRdb's copy has only in-frame clones and leaves some out. Of some 150,000 clones listed, approximately 80% are singletons. The rearrangement uses TRBV4-1 and TRBJ1-5, with D unresolved. This TCR was sampled from a woman aged 45-65 years in good health and CMV-seropositive. Source material: PBMCs. The CDR3 DNA sequence: TGCGCCAGCAGCCAATTCAAACAAAACAATCAGCCCCAGCATTTT. The encoded protein is CASSQFKQNNQPQHF.